This record covers a single T cell receptor beta chain. Authors' analysis steps: Reference gene primer amplification gave estimated nucleated cell counts. Sequenced by immunoSEQ multiplex PCR; TCRdb stores in-frame clones only, minus some. Clonal size and the V and J genes are those of that table, whereas D and trimming came from the DNA. The data hold roughly 70,000 clones, with around 80% observed a single time. The CDR3 contains 12 residues. V lost 4 bases to trimming and J lost 7 bases, with 10 bases between them. Germline CDR1 and CDR2: MDHEN and SYDVKM. This sample was taken from a study of blood T cell repertoires in COVID-19. Across the study: The study drew acute and convalescent COVID-19 samples from the United States, Italy and Spain. T cells, B-cell-depleted T cells, or PBMCs supplied cDNA or gDNA.

The receptor was derived from a man aged 65-85 years who had recovered from COVID-19. J is TRBJ1-2 and V is TRBV28, with TRBD1 as a possible D gene (5 bases). The specimen sequenced was peripheral blood. The CDR3 sequence is CASSSGVPGYTF. DNA of the CDR3: TGTGCCAGCAGTTCGGGGGTCCCTGGCTACACCTTC.